The 17 T cell receptor beta chains below were found in one sample sequenced in a study of read filtering for tumor transcriptome and immune sequencing. The library was built from about 400 ng RNA with molecular barcoded adaptors for alpha/delta and beta/gamma chains. TCRdb fed the reads into MiXCR, producing one record per CDR3 protein. The data show more than 35,000 distinct CDR3 sequences, roughly 15% seen once. What was sequenced was a population of CD138-negative cells sorted from bone marrow. All receptors come from a donor at least 40 years old with multiple myeloma.

This clonotype was counted many times. V is TRBV20-1 and J is TRBJ2-7; D is unclear. CDR1 DFQATT and CDR2 SNEGSKA come from the germline V gene (reference sequence). Trimming stripped 6 bases from V and 5 bases from J, with 8 bases between. The length of the CDR3 is 10 residues. DNA of the CDR3: TGCAGTGCCACGGCGGACGAGCAGTACTTC. As protein: CSATADEQYF.

Points on this clonotype: A much larger clone lies one base from this, so it may be a read error. The chain couples TRBV19 to TRBJ2-2, with D perhaps matching TRBD1 or TRBD2 (5 bases each). Looked up from germline, CDR1 is LNHDA and CDR2 is SQIVND (reference sequence). The CDR3 length is 14 residues. The CDR3: CASSISGYTGEPFF. CDR3 DNA sequence: TGTGCCAGTAGTATATCAGGGTACACCGGGGAGCCGTTTTTT.

Regarding this clonotype: A much bigger clone sits one base away, suggesting this may be a read error. This is likely a read error, given that the CDR3 carries no conserved phenylalanine or tryptophan at its end. The V call is TRBV28, the J call TRBJ2-2; 7 bases match TRBD1. Germline V gene data show CDR1 as MDHEN and CDR2 as SYDVKM. The CDR3 sequence is 12 residues long. Unmatched junction bases numbered 3, after V lost 7 bases and J lost 7 bases. CDR3: CASTRGNGELFL. Here the CDR3 DNA reads TGTGCCAGCACCAGGGGGAACGGGGAGCTGTTTCTT.

Many counts were recorded for this clonotype. The V gene is TRBV10-3, the J gene TRBJ2-2; 12 bases are a match to TRBD2. CDR3 length: 16 amino acids. V lost 3 bases to trimming and J lost 4 bases; unmatched junction nucleotides: 3. From germline, CDR1 is ENHRY and CDR2 SYGVKD. Here the CDR3 reads CAISDPGLAGTGELFF. The CDR3 coding sequence is TGTGCCATCAGTGACCCGGGACTAGCGGGCACCGGGGAGCTGTTTTTT.

Many counts were recorded for this clonotype. The genes are TRBV10-3 and TRBJ2-1, with 7 bases identical to TRBD1. J gave up 9 bases and V 2 bases, and 7 bases lay outside the gene matches. CDR1 is ENHRY, CDR2 SYGVKD, per germline. The CDR3 covers 14 residues. In DNA, the CDR3 is TGTGCCATCAGTGAGAGTCTACAGGGGAGTGAGCAGTTCTTC. It specifies CAISESLQGSEQFF.

This clonotype was recorded at least ten times. The chain combines TRBV2 with TRBJ2-5; D is uncertain. V lost 2 bases, J lost 4 bases, and 11 bases lay in between. This CDR3 spans 14 amino acids. Germline V gives CDR1 SNHLY, CDR2 FYNNEI. Written as DNA, the CDR3 is TGTGCCAGCAGTGAATATTCCGCCTTAGAGACCCAGTACTTC. Amino acids: CASSEYSALETQYF.

This clonotype was seen at least ten times. V gene TRBV29-1 combines with J gene TRBJ1-1; D is perhaps TRBD1 (6 bases). The CDR3 consists of 17 residues. V was trimmed by 4 bases and J by 0 bases, leaving 21 bases between them. Germline V gene sequence: CDR1 SQVTM, CDR2 ANQGSEA. CDR3 loop: CSVGGHREESVNTEAFF. The CDR3 region has the DNA TGCAGCGTTGGCGGCCACAGGGAAGAGTCTGTGAACACTGAAGCTTTCTTT.

Ten or more counts support this clonotype. The CDR3 here is CASSPGGGRTYEQYF. The CDR3 DNA reads TGTGCCAGCAGCCCAGGGGGGGGCAGGACCTACGAGCAGTACTTC. This chain connects TRBV5-4 to TRBJ2-7; tentatively, D is TRBD1 or TRBD2 (7 bases each). This CDR3 is built from 15 residues. CDR1 is SGHNT, CDR2 YYREEE, per germline (reference sequence). Trimming pared 4 bases from V and 2 bases from J, leaving 16 bases between.

A remark on this clonotype: A much larger clone differs from this one at a single base, so this may be a read error. The chain has TRBV19 and TRBJ1-2, with 7 positions matching TRBD1. This CDR3 is 16 amino acids long. Germline V gene data show CDR1 as LNHDA and CDR2 as SQIVND (reference sequence). CDR3: CARSILAPGTAYGYTF. The CDR3 DNA sequence: TGTGCCCGTAGTATCTTAGCTCCCGGGACAGCCTATGGCTACACCTTC.

This clonotype was found a few times. The rearrangement joins TRBV11-1 to TRBJ2-5; 7 bases match TRBD1. V lost 5 bases to trimming and J lost 0 bases; unmatched junction nucleotides: 9. Looked up from germline, CDR1 is SGHAT and CDR2 is FQDESV (reference sequence). The CDR3 totals 16 residues. CDR3 sequence reads: CASSPSMDRNQETQYF. For the CDR3, the DNA is TGTGCCAGCAGCCCCTCGATGGACAGGAACCAAGAGACCCAGTACTTC.

This clonotype was recorded many times. This chain uses TRBV29-1 with TRBJ1-4; 9 nucleotides match TRBD1. This CDR3 spans 13 amino acids. J gave up 5 bases and V 7 bases, and 5 bases lay outside the gene matches. CDR1 and CDR2 from the germline V gene are SQVTM and ANQGSEA. The CDR3, as DNA: TGCAGCGCCCAGGGGACAGGGAATGAAAAACTGTTTTTT. This sequence encodes CSAQGTGNEKLFF. The whole variable domain, filled in from reference TRBV29-1 and TRBJ1-4, reads SAVISQKPSRDICQRGTSLTIQCQVDSQVTMMFWYRQQPGQSLTLIATANQGSEATYESGFVIDKFPISRPNLTFSTLTVSNMSPEDSSIYLCSAQGTGNEKLFFGSGTQLSVL.

The V call is TRBV20-1, the J call TRBJ1-1; no reliable D call. Trimming left V 7 bases short and J 4 bases short, with 22 bases between. Germline values: CDR1 DFQATT, CDR2 SNEGSKA (reference sequence). The CDR3 spans 15 residues. CDR3 amino acids: CSVLLASGVGTEAFF. CDR3 nucleotide sequence: TGCAGTGTTCTACTAGCCTCCGGGGTGGGCACTGAAGCTTTCTTT.

The sample holds many counts of this clonotype. The V call is TRBV19, the J call TRBJ2-1; TRBD2 aligns across 9 bases. Germline-derived CDR1 and CDR2 are LNHDA and SQIVND (reference sequence). The CDR3 totals 16 residues. V was pared by 5 bases and J by 1 base, with 6 bases of the junction left unmatched. The CDR3: CASSGGGAKSYNEQFF. CDR3 DNA: TGTGCCAGTAGTGGCGGGGGGGCAAAGTCCTACAATGAGCAGTTCTTC.

The table lists this clonotype with many counts. The chain joins TRBV6-6 to TRBJ2-5; D is unresolved. The germline gives CDR1 MNHNY, CDR2 SVGAGI (reference sequence). This CDR3 contains 12 residues. V lost 5 bases, J lost 5 bases, and 9 bases lay in between. CDR3 residues: CASSQSFETQYF. The CDR3 DNA follows: TGTGCCAGCAGTCAGAGCTTTGAGACCCAGTACTTC.

The table lists this clonotype with a few counts. This sequence joins TRBV5-1 and TRBJ2-1; 8 nucleotides agree with TRBD1. The CDR3 length is 15 residues. CDR1 is SGHRS, CDR2 YFSETQ, per germline. V trimming: 5 bases; J trimming: 9 bases; junction bases outside the gene matches: 13. CDR3 DNA sequence: TGCGCCAGCAGTAATGGGCAGGGGGCCTTCAGTGAGCAGTTCTTC. Its protein product is CASSNGQGAFSEQFF.

At least ten counts were recorded for this clonotype. The rearrangement links TRBV2 to TRBJ1-5; D gene ambiguous. V was pared by 3 bases and J by 0 bases, with 12 bases between. The germline gives CDR1 SNHLY, CDR2 FYNNEI. The CDR3 runs to 16 residues. CDR3 nucleotide sequence: TGTGCCAGCAGTGACGGGCAGAATTATAGCAATCAGCCCCAGCATTTT. Encoded protein: CASSDGQNYSNQPQHF. The variable domain in full, completed from reference TRBV2 and TRBJ1-5, reads EPEVTQTPSHQVTQMGQEVILRCVPISNHLYFYWYRQILGQKVEFLVSFYNNEISEKSEIFDDQFSVERPDGSNFTLKIRSTKLEDSAMYFCASSDGQNYSNQPQHFGDGTRLSIL.

This clonotype has just a few counts. A much more abundant neighbour one base away suggests this may be a read error. This chain links TRBV2 with TRBJ2-6; TRBD1 is a possible D gene (5 bases). This CDR3 has 14 residues. Germline V gene sequence: CDR1 SNHLY, CDR2 FYNNEI. The CDR3 DNA sequence: TGTGCCAGCAGTGACAGCTCTGGGGCCAACGTCCGGACTTTC. Protein: CASSDSSGANVRTF.